The present T cell receptor (beta chain) was sequenced within a study of T cells after yellow fever vaccination. TCRdb independently ran MiXCR on the 5' RACE reads; one entry per CDR3 protein. The table includes about 510,000 distinct CDR3 sequences, around a fifth detected once. With 4 bases clipped from V and 4 bases from J, the junction kept 6 bases outside the gene matches. Germline V gene sequence: CDR1 SGHRS, CDR2 YFSETQ. This CDR3 has 14 residues. The V and J genes are TRBV5-1 and TRBJ2-3; TRBD1 agrees at 7 bases. This TCR was sampled from a man aged 18 to 29 who received the YFV17D yellow fever vaccine. The specimen was PBMCs, collected roughly 23 days after the first yellow fever vaccination. The CDR3, as DNA: TGCGCCAGCAGCGACCGACAGGGCTCAGATACGCAGTATTTT. Encoded protein: CASSDRQGSDTQYF.